The TCR beta chain under discussion was sequenced for a study of shared clonotypes between healthy human individuals. Study-level background: For every donor, three CD4 naive, three CD4 memory, two CD8 naive and one CD8 memory plates were used.

Assay used: immunoSEQ multiplex PCR; TCRdb lists only in-frame clones, some missing. The profile shows some 1 million clones, more than 60% of them singletons. This clone was counted a single time. Its antigen is as yet unknown. This CDR3 contains 12 residues. Germline V CDR1 and CDR2: ENHRY, SYGVKD. The V end lost 4 bases, the J end lost 5 bases, and 8 bases lay between the germline ends. Study findings and constraints: Non-shared clonotypes had lower generation probabilities than clonotypes shared by all four sorted-subset donors.

The receptor comes from a man aged 18 to 29 in good health. The sequenced material came from memory CD4+ T cells sorted from blood. The subset here: CD45RA-negative fraction. V is TRBV10-3 and J is TRBJ2-5; D remains unclear. The CDR3 DNA reads TGTGCCATCAGTGGAGGAGTGGAGACCCAGTACTTC. This sequence encodes CAISGGVETQYF.